The 5 T cell receptor beta chains listed next were all sequenced from one sample in a study of post-analysis software for immune sequencing data. Findings and limits, study-wide: Patients showed TRBV5-6, TRBV5-1 and TRBV20-1 among several TRBV segments more frequent than in controls.

Unique molecular identifiers tagged the TCR beta cDNA libraries. TCRdb processed the PCR reads anew with MiXCR; each CDR3 protein has one entry. The sample shows about 820,000 distinct CDR3 sequences, around 53% of them seen only once. These receptors lack a known antigen. Sequenced material: blood. These receptors were collected from a girl between 5 and 17 years old with multiple sclerosis.

The chain links TRBV6-1 to TRBJ2-3; D is unresolved. Trimming shortened V by 6 bases and J by 2 bases, and 15 bases separated the two germline ends. The CDR3 is made up of 15 amino acids. The germline V gene encodes CDR1 MNHNS and CDR2 SASEGT. The CDR3 nucleotides read TGTGCCAGCAGAGAGCTGGGGTTTCTCACAGATACGCAGTATTTT. The encoded protein is CASRELGFLTDTQYF.

The chain joins TRBV7-9 to TRBJ2-3; 13 bases are shared with TRBD2. The V segment lost 4 bases and the J segment 3 bases; nucleotides outside the gene matches: 10. Germline CDR1 and CDR2: SEHNR and FQNEAQ (reference sequence). The CDR3 is 18 residues long. The CDR3 DNA reads as TGTGCCAGCAGCTCTCCAGGGACTAGCGGGGCACTGACAGATACGCAGTATTTT. Its translation: CASSSPGTSGALTDTQYF.

This clonotype occurred a few times. V and J are TRBV20-1 and TRBJ2-5; 7 bases match TRBD1. CDR1 DFQATT and CDR2 SNEGSKA come from the germline V gene (reference sequence). V lost 4 bases to trimming and J lost 7 bases; unmatched junction nucleotides: 9. This CDR3 spans 13 amino acids. CDR3 amino acids: CSAIWDSRSTQYF. DNA for the CDR3: TGCAGTGCTATATGGGACAGTAGATCGACCCAGTACTTC.

This clonotype was seen only once. CDR3 region: CASSLNERQNNSPLHF. The CDR3 region has the DNA TGTGCCAGCAGCTTAAACGAAAGGCAGAATAATTCACCCCTCCACTTT. V is TRBV7-6 and J is TRBJ1-6; no firm D call. The length of the CDR3 is 16 residues. Germline lookup yields CDR1 SGHVS and CDR2 FNYEAQ. V was shortened by 2 bases and J by 5 bases, with 13 bases between the two germline ends.

The rearrangement joins TRBV7-3 to TRBJ2-7, with a possible D match to TRBD1 (6 bases). CDR1 and CDR2 from the germline V gene are SGHTA and FQGTGA. The CDR3 covers 11 residues. Trimming took 9 bases from V and 4 from J, leaving 10 bases between them. DNA of the CDR3: TGTGCCAGGGACAGTCTATACGAGCAGTACTTC. Translated: CARDSLYEQYF. Together with reference TRBV7-3 and TRBJ2-7, the CDR3 gives the full variable domain: GAGVSQTPSNKVTEKGKYVELRCDPISGHTALYWYRQSLGQGPEFLIYFQGTGAADDSGLPNDRFFAVRPEGSVSTLKIQRTERGDSAVYLCARDSLYEQYFGPGTRLTVT.